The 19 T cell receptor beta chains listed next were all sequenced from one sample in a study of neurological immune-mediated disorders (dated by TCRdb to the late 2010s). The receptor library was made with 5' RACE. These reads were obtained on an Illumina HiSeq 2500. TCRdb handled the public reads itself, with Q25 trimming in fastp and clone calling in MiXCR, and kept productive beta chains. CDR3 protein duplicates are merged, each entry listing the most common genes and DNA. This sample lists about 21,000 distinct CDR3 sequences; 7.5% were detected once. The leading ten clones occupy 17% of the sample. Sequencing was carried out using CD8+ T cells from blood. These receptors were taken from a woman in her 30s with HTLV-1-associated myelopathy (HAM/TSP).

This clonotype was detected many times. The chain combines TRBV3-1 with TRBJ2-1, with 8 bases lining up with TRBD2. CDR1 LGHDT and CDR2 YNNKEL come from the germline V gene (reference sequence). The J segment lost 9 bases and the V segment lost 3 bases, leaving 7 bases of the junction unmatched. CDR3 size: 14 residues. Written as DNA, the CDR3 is TGTGCCAGCAGCCACACCGGGGGGGCCGTTGAGCAGTTCTTC. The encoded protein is CASSHTGGAVEQFF.

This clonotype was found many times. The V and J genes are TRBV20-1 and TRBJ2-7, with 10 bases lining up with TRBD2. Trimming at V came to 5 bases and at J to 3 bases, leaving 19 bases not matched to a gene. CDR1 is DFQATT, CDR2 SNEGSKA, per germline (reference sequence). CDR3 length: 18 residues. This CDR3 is CSAFLPGLASPPFYEQYF. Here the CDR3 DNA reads TGCAGTGCTTTCCTACCGGGACTAGCGAGCCCTCCCTTCTACGAGCAGTACTTC.

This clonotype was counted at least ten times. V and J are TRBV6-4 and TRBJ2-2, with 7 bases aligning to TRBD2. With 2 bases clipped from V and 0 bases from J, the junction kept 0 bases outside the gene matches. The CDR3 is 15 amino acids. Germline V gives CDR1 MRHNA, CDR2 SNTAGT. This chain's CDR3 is CASSDGGANTGELFF. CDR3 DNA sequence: TGTGCCAGCAGTGACGGGGGGGCGAACACCGGGGAGCTGTTTTTT.

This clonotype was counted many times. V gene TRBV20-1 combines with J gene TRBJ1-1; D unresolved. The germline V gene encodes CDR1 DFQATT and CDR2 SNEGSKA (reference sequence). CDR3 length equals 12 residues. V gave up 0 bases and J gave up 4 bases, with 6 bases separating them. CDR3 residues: CSARDLGTEAFF. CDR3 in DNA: TGCAGTGCTAGAGATCTGGGCACTGAAGCTTTCTTT.

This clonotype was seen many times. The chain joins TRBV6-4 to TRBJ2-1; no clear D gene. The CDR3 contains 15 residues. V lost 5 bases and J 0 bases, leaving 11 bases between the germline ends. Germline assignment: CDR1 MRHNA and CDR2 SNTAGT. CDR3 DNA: TGTGCCAGCAGTCGCCGGCCCGACTCCTACAATGAGCAGTTCTTC. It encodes CASSRRPDSYNEQFF.

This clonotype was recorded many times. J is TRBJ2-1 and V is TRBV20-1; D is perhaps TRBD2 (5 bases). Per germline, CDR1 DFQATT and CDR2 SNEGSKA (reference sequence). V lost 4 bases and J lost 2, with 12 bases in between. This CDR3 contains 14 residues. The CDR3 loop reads CSATPLATYNEQFF. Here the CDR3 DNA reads TGCAGTGCTACTCCTCTAGCTACCTACAATGAGCAGTTCTTC.

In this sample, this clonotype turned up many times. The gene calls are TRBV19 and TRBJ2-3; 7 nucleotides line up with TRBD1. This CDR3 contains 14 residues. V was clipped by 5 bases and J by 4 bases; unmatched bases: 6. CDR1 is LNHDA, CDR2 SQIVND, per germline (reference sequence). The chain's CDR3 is CASSAGTGADTQYF. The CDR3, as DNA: TGTGCCAGTAGTGCCGGCACAGGGGCAGATACGCAGTATTTT.

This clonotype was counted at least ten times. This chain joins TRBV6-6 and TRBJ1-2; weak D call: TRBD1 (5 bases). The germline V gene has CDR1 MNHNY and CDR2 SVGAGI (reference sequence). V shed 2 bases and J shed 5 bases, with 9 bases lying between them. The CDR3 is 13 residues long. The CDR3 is CASSYAGVYGYTF. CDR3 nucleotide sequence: TGTGCCAGCAGTTACGCGGGGGTTTATGGCTACACCTTC.

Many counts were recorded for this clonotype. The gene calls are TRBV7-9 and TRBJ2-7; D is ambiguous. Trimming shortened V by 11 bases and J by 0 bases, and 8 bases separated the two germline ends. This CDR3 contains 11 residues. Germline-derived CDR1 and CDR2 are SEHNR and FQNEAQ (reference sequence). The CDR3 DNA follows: TGTGCCCACGGAAGCTCCTACGAGCAGTACTTC. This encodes CAHGSSYEQYF. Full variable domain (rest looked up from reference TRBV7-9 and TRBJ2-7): DTGVSQNPRHKITKRGQNVTFRCDPISEHNRLYWYRQTLGQGPEFLTYFQNEAQLEKSRLLSDRFSAERPKGSFSTLEIQRTEQGDSAMYLCAHGSSYEQYFGPGTRLTVT.

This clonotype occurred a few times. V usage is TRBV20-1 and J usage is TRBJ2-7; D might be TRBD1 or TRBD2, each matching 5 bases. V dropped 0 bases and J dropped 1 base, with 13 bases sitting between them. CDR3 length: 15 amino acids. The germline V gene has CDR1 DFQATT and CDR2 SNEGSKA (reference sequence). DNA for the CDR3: TGCAGTGCTAGAGATCTGATGGGGGATTCCTACGAGCAGTACTTC. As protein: CSARDLMGDSYEQYF.

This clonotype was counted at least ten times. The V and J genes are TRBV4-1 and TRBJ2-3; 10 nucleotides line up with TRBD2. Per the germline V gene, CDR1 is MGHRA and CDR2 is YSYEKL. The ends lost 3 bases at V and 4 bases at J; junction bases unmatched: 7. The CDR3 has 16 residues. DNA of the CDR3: TGCGCCAGCAGCCAGACTAGCGGGTCCTCGGCAGATACGCAGTATTTT. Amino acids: CASSQTSGSSADTQYF.

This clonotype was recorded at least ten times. CDR3 bases: TGTGCCAGCAGTTATATTAGTTCCGATCAGCCCCAGCATTTT. Protein: CASSYISSDQPQHF. This chain joins TRBV6-6 and TRBJ1-5; D is uncertain. The CDR3 consists of 14 residues. The germline V and J ends were trimmed by 3 bases and 5 bases, with 11 bases remaining between them. The germline V gene has CDR1 MNHNY and CDR2 SVGAGI (reference sequence).

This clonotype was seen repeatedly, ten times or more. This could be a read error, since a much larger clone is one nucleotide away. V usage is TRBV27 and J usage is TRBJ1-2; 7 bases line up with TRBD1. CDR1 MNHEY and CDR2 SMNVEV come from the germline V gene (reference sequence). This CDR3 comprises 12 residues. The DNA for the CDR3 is TGTGTCAGCAAGGAGGGGGCGGGGGGCTACACCTTC. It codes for CVSKEGAGGYTF.

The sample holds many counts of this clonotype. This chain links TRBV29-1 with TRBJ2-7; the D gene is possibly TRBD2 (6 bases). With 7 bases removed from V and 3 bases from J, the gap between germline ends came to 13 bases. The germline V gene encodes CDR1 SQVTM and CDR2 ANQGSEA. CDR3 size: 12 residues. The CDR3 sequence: CSGQGLNYEQYF. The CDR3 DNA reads TGCAGCGGGCAGGGACTTAACTACGAGCAGTACTTC.

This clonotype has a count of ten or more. The CDR3 loop reads CASGGLGQPQHF. In DNA, the CDR3 is TGCGCCAGCGGGGGGTTGGGTCAGCCCCAGCATTTT. This sequence joins TRBV10-2 and TRBJ1-5; D might be TRBD1 (5 bases). From germline, CDR1 is WSHSY and CDR2 SAAADI. V gave up 8 bases and J gave up 6 bases, with 11 bases separating them. The CDR3 extends over 12 amino acids.

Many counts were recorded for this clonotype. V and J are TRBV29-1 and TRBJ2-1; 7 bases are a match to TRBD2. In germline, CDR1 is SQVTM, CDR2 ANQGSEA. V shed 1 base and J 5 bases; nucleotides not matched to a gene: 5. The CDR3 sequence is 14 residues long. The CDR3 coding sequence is TGCAGCGTTGAAGGTGGCCGGGGGGACAATGAGCAGTTCTTC. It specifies CSVEGGRGDNEQFF.

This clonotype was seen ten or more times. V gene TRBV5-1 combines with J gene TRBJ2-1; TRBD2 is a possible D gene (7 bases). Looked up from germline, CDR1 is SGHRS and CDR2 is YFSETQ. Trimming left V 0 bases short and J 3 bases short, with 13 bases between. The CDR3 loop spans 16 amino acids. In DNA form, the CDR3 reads TGCGCCAGCAGCTTGGGTCGAGGGGGGGTCTACAATGAGCAGTTCTTC. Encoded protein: CASSLGRGGVYNEQFF.

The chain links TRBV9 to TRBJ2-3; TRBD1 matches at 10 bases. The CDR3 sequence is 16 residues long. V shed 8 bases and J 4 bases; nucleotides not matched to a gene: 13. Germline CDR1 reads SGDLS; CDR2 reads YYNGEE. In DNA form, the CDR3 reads TGTGCCAGAGGCTACCGGGACAGGGGAATAGCAGATACGCAGTATTTT. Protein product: CARGYRDRGIADTQYF.

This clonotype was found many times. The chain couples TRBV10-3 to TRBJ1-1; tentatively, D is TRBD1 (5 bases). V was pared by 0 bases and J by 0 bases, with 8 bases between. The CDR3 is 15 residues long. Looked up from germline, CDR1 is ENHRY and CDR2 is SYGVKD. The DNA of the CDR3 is TGTGCCATCAGTGAGTCGCAGGGAATGAACACTGAAGCTTTCTTT. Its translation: CAISESQGMNTEAFF.